One and the same sample provided the 10 T cell receptor beta chains below, sequenced in a study of T cells in Graves' hyperthyroidism and ophthalmopathy. The TCR beta CDR3 regions underwent amplification using RNA transcripts as the source. The TCR CDR3 first-round RT-PCR relied on the HTBI primer set. TCRdb recomputed calls from the multiplex PCR reads with MiXCR, one row per CDR3 protein. Found here are hundreds of thousands of distinct CDR3 sequences, 22% of them singletons; the top ten hold around 65%. Sequenced sample: blood. The source of these receptors is a man aged 25 to 40 with Graves' ophthalmopathy.

This clonotype was seen a few times. The chain employs TRBV9 and TRBJ2-1; the D gene is possibly TRBD2 (6 bases). Germline loops: CDR1 SGDLS, CDR2 YYNGEE. V was clipped by 4 bases and J by 4 bases, with 12 bases between them. This CDR3 comprises 14 residues. CDR3 residues: CASSPGTLYNEQFF. In nucleotides, the CDR3 is TGTGCCAGCAGCCCCGGGACTCTGTACAATGAGCAGTTCTTC.

This sequence joins TRBV12-3 or TRBV12-4 and TRBJ2-7; 7 bases map to TRBD1. Losses at the gene ends were 5 bases for V and 6 bases for J; bases not matched to a gene: 10. This CDR3 is built from 14 residues. The CDR3 is CASSNYRTGGEQYF. CDR3 DNA: TGTGCCAGCAGTAACTACCGGACAGGCGGCGAGCAGTACTTC.

The chain recombines TRBV20-1 with TRBJ2-3; TRBD2 aligns across 11 bases. The V gene's germline CDR1 is DFQATT and CDR2 SNEGSKA (reference sequence). V trimming: 6 bases; J trimming: 2 bases; junction bases outside the gene matches: 4. This CDR3 has 14 amino acids. CDR3 loop: CSARLAGPTDTQYF. For the CDR3, the DNA is TGCAGTGCAAGACTAGCGGGACCCACAGATACGCAGTATTTT.

The V and J genes are TRBV20-1 and TRBJ2-3; the match to TRBD1 covers 9 bases. V was clipped by 6 bases and J by 2 bases; unmatched bases: 6. CDR1 and CDR2 (germline): DFQATT, SNEGSKA (reference sequence). The CDR3 has 14 residues. This CDR3 is CSALGTGSTDTQYF. The CDR3 DNA is TGCAGTGCACTTGGGACAGGGTCCACAGATACGCAGTATTTT.

This clonotype was seen a few times. This chain joins TRBV28 and TRBJ2-3, with D perhaps TRBD1 or TRBD2 (7 bases each). V lost 4 bases and J 14 bases, leaving 25 bases between the germline ends. CDR3 size: 15 residues. Germline CDR1 and CDR2: MDHEN and SYDVKM. The CDR3: CASSSRRSTGWGGYF. CDR3 bases: TGTGCCAGCAGTTCCCGCCGCTCGACAGGGTGGGGGGGGTATTTT.

With respect to this clonotype: The junction departs from germline at one end; a sequencing error may be responsible. The CDR3 loop reads CASSPTSGSWFNTDTQYF. Written as DNA, the CDR3 is TGTGCTAGTAGCCCGACTAGCGGGAGTTGGTTCAACACAGATACGCAGTATTTT. The chain carries TRBV19 and TRBJ2-3; 12 positions match TRBD2. CDR1 and CDR2 from the germline V gene are LNHDA and SQIVND (reference sequence). The CDR3 contains 18 residues.

This clonotype has more than one count but fewer than ten. Written as DNA, the CDR3 is TGCAGTGCTAGCTTAACCCCGGGACTAGCGGGAGTCAATGAGCAGTTCTTC. Its protein product is CSASLTPGLAGVNEQFF. The chain recombines TRBV20-1 with TRBJ2-1; 14 bases align to TRBD2. V trimming: 3 bases; J trimming: 6 bases; junction bases outside the gene matches: 10. The length of the CDR3 is 17 residues. CDR1 DFQATT and CDR2 SNEGSKA come from the germline V gene (reference sequence).

This clonotype was observed a handful of times. V usage is TRBV10-3 and J usage is TRBJ1-1; no definite D call. The CDR3 is 12 residues long. The V gene lost 7 bases and the J gene lost 3 bases, with 9 bases spanning the gap. Germline V gene data show CDR1 as ENHRY and CDR2 as SYGVKD. The CDR3 spells CAIKPGDTEAFF. In DNA, the CDR3 is TGTGCCATCAAACCCGGGGACACTGAAGCTTTCTTT.

This clonotype was recorded many times. The V call is TRBV20-1, the J call TRBJ2-7; 7 nucleotides align to TRBD1. The V gene's germline CDR1 is DFQATT and CDR2 SNEGSKA (reference sequence). The V gene end was trimmed by 5 bases and the J gene end by 1 base; junction bases not matched to a gene: 14. This CDR3 region has 16 residues. The CDR3 coding sequence is TGCAGTGCTGCACGAACGCGGACAGGAACATCCTACGAGCAGTACTTC. Residues: CSAARTRTGTSYEQYF.

This clonotype came up a few times. The chain recombines TRBV5-1 with TRBJ1-5, with D unresolved. Trimming took off 2 bases at V and 0 bases at J, with 12 bases between the two ends. CDR3 length: 16 amino acids. Germline values: CDR1 SGHRS, CDR2 YFSETQ. The CDR3 loop reads CASSFFRRDSNQPQHF. The DNA for the CDR3 is TGCGCCAGCAGCTTTTTTCGAAGGGATAGCAATCAGCCCCAGCATTTT.